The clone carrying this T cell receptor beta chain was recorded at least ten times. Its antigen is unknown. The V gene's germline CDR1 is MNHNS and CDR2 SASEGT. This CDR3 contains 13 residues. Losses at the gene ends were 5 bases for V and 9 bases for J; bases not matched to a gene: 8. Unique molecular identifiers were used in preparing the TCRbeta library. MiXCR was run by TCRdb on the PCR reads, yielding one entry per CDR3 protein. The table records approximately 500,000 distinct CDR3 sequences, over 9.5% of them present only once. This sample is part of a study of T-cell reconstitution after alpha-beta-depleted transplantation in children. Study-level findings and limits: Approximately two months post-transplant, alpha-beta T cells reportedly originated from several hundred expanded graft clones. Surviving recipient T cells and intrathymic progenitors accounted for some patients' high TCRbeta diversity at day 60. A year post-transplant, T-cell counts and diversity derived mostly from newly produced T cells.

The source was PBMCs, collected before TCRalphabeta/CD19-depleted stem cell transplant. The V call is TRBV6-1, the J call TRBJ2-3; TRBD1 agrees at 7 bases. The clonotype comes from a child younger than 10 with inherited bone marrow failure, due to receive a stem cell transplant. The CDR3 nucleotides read TGTGCCAGCAGTACACAACAGGGGCTGACGCAGTATTTT. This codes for CASSTQQGLTQYF.